One sample yielded the 22 T cell receptor beta chains listed below, sequenced in a study of blood T cells in healthy people across ages. Next came a second PCR, run for about 6 to 11 cycles, which used a sample-barcoded 5' primer along with a J-beta primer mix. Each CDR3 protein is one row after TCRdb ran MiXCR on the 5' RACE reads. The profile shows over a million distinct CDR3 sequences, about 40% of them singletons. Sequencing used blood. These TCRs come from a woman aged 18-29 years in good health.

The CDR3 nucleotides read TGCGCCAGCAGCCAAGAAGGGCAGAAGAGCACAGATACGCAGTATTTT. The encoded protein is CASSQEGQKSTDTQYF. V is TRBV4-1 and J is TRBJ2-3; D gene unclear. Germline values: CDR1 MGHRA, CDR2 YSYEKL. This CDR3 has 16 residues. The V and J ends lost 0 bases and 0 bases respectively, with 10 bases between them.

This clonotype was seen only a few times. V usage is TRBV4-1 and J usage is TRBJ1-4; maybe TRBD1 (6 bases). CDR1 and CDR2 (germline): MGHRA, YSYEKL. V lost 1 base to trimming and J lost 3 bases, with 9 bases between them. This CDR3 has 15 residues. CDR3 nucleotide sequence: TGCGCCAGCAGCCAAGTTTACAGGGCTAATGAAAAACTGTTTTTT. This encodes CASSQVYRANEKLFF.

Written as DNA, the CDR3 is TGTGCCAGCAGCCAAGGGCCGAAAGATACGCAGTATTTT. It codes for CASSQGPKDTQYF. The chain combines TRBV3-1 with TRBJ2-3; D is ambiguous. The CDR3 is 13 residues long. V gave up 1 base and J gave up 5 bases, with 7 bases separating them. Germline V CDR1 and CDR2: LGHDT, YNNKEL (reference sequence).

This clonotype was counted ten times or more. The CDR3 coding sequence is TGTGCCAGCAGCGCCGGGACAGGGTTTACGTATGGCTACACCTTC. Its protein is CASSAGTGFTYGYTF. This sequence joins TRBV11-2 and TRBJ1-2; 9 bases are a match to TRBD1. This CDR3 region has 15 residues. The V gene's germline CDR1 is SGHAT and CDR2 FQNNGV. V lost 5 bases and J lost 5; bases outside the gene matches: 9.

V usage is TRBV7-2 and J usage is TRBJ1-4; 9 bases are a match to TRBD1. The CDR3 has 14 amino acids. Germline CDR1 reads SGHTA; CDR2 reads FQGNSA. V was pared by 5 bases and J by 5 bases, with 3 bases of the junction left unmatched. The CDR3 coding sequence is TGTGCCAGCAGCCAACAGGGGGCAAATGAAAAACTGTTTTTT. Translating gives CASSQQGANEKLFF.

This clonotype was seen many times. The chain is built from TRBV12-3 or TRBV12-4 and TRBJ2-7; D tentatively fits TRBD1 or TRBD2 (5 bases each). The CDR3 covers 14 residues. V shed 6 bases and J shed 3 bases, with 15 bases lying between them. Written as DNA, the CDR3 is TGTGCCAGCAGGAGGGACCCCCAGAGCTACGAGCAGTACTTC. Amino acids: CASRRDPQSYEQYF.

The V gene is TRBV30, the J gene TRBJ2-7; tentative D call: TRBD2 (7 bases). Germline V gene data show CDR1 as GTSNPN and CDR2 as SVGIG (reference sequence). The CDR3 totals 14 residues. Trimming took 0 bases from V and 2 from J, leaving 11 bases between them. CDR3 sequence reads: CAWSVRGAPYEQYF. The DNA of the CDR3 is TGTGCCTGGAGTGTACGGGGGGCTCCCTACGAGCAGTACTTC.

The chain uses TRBV9 and TRBJ2-3, with D unresolved. V dropped 3 bases and J dropped 2 bases, with 13 bases sitting between them. The CDR3 loop spans 15 amino acids. CDR1 is SGDLS, CDR2 YYNGEE, per germline. This CDR3 is CASSADDAYTDTQYF. The CDR3 coding sequence is TGTGCCAGCAGCGCCGACGACGCCTACACAGATACGCAGTATTTT.

The chain uses TRBV4-2 and TRBJ1-3; 9 nucleotides align to TRBD1. The V gene end was trimmed by 4 bases and the J gene end by 1 base; junction bases not matched to a gene: 2. Germline CDR1 and CDR2: LGHNA and YNFKEQ. This CDR3 has 15 amino acids. The CDR3 sequence is CASSPGTGSGNTIYF. CDR3 bases: TGTGCCAGCAGCCCGGGGACAGGGTCTGGAAACACCATATATTTT.

This clonotype was detected only a few times. The V gene is TRBV7-9, the J gene TRBJ1-2; possibly TRBD1 for D (6 bases). CDR1 is SEHNR and CDR2 is FQNEAQ in the germline V gene (reference sequence). Trimming cost V 1 base and J 4 bases, with 13 bases left between them. This CDR3 spans 15 amino acids. In DNA, the CDR3 is TGTGCCAGCAGCTTAGAGTGGCAGGGGACCTATGGCTACACCTTC. Translated: CASSLEWQGTYGYTF.

On this clonotype: The junction does not match germline at one end; this may be a read error. The CDR3: CARSRSRDRDAYNSPLHF. As DNA, the CDR3 is TGTGCCCGCAGTCGGTCCAGGGACAGGGATGCCTATAATTCACCCCTCCACTTT. The chain links TRBV12-3 or TRBV12-4 to TRBJ1-6, with TRBD1 identical over 9 bases. The CDR3 covers 18 residues.

This clonotype came up a few times. J is TRBJ2-7 and V is TRBV10-2, with a tentative D call TRBD1 (6 bases). V was shortened by 10 bases and J by 10 bases, with 17 bases between the two germline ends. There are 11 residues in the CDR3. Germline assignment: CDR1 WSHSY and CDR2 SAAADI. The CDR3 bases are TGCGCCATTTCACAGGGCAAGGAACAGTACTTC. Its translation is CAISQGKEQYF.

The rearrangement links TRBV6-6 to TRBJ2-3, with a possible D match to TRBD2 (6 bases). This CDR3 region has 13 residues. Germline CDR1 reads MNHNY; CDR2 reads SVGAGI (reference sequence). The V and J ends lost 6 bases and 9 bases respectively, with 16 bases between them. CDR3: CASSPEGVGTQYF. CDR3 DNA sequence: TGTGCCAGCAGCCCGGAGGGCGTCGGGACGCAGTATTTT.

The chain combines TRBV28 with TRBJ2-3; tentative D call: TRBD2 (7 bases). The V end was cut by 3 bases, the J end by 5 bases, with 21 bases between. Germline CDR1 is MDHEN and CDR2 is SYDVKM. The CDR3 totals 17 residues. CDR3: CASSFDSRGGAKDTQYF. CDR3 coding DNA: TGTGCCAGCAGTTTTGATTCGAGAGGGGGGGCCAAAGATACGCAGTATTTT. Using reference TRBV28 and TRBJ2-3 for the parts outside the CDR3, the full variable domain is DVKVTQSSRYLVKRTGEKVFLECVQDMDHENMFWYRQDPGLGLRLIYFSYDVKMKEKGDIPEGYSVSREKKERFSLILESASTNQTSMYLCASSFDSRGGAKDTQYFGPGTRLTVL.

The chain has TRBV10-3 and TRBJ2-3, with 7 bases fitting TRBD1. The germline V gene encodes CDR1 ENHRY and CDR2 SYGVKD. The CDR3 contains 17 residues. V trimming: 6 bases; J trimming: 1 base; junction bases outside the gene matches: 13. CDR3 nucleotides: TGTGCCATCAGCGACACGACGCGAGGGGGCGGCACAGATACGCAGTATTTT. Amino acids: CAISDTTRGGGTDTQYF.

The V and J genes are TRBV2 and TRBJ2-7; D call uncertain. The V end was cut by 3 bases, the J end by 0 bases, with 9 bases between. The length of the CDR3 is 14 residues. Germline V CDR1 and CDR2: SNHLY, FYNNEI. The CDR3 spells CASSDHWSSYEQYF. CDR3 sequence (DNA): TGTGCCAGCAGTGACCACTGGAGCTCCTACGAGCAGTACTTC.

This chain joins TRBV20-1 and TRBJ1-6; 8 nucleotides agree with TRBD1. Losses at the gene ends were 7 bases for V and 7 bases for J; bases not matched to a gene: 9. The CDR3 is 14 residues long. Germline CDR1 DFQATT, CDR2 SNEGSKA (reference sequence). Here the CDR3 reads CSVIFGTGNSPLHF. The CDR3 bases are TGCAGTGTAATTTTCGGGACAGGCAATTCACCCCTCCACTTT.

As to this clonotype: The junction does not match germline at one end; this may be a read error. V usage is TRBV5-1 and J usage is TRBJ1-2; possibly TRBD1 for D (5 bases). The CDR3 runs to 15 residues. Germline lookup yields CDR1 SGHRS and CDR2 YFSETQ. The CDR3 bases are TGCGCCAGCAGATCCGGGACGGTCCAATACTATGGCTACACATTC. Protein sequence: CASRSGTVQYYGYTF.

This clonotype showed up just a few times. The genes are TRBV11-2 and TRBJ2-1; 7 positions agree with TRBD2. From germline, CDR1 is SGHAT and CDR2 FQNNGV. After removal of 8 bases from V and 8 bases from J, the junction contained 9 bases not matched to a gene. This CDR3 comprises 13 residues. This chain's CDR3 is CASESGIGDEQFF. The CDR3 DNA follows: TGTGCCAGCGAAAGCGGGATTGGGGATGAGCAGTTCTTC.

The chain couples TRBV30 to TRBJ2-1; no clear D. This CDR3 spans 11 amino acids. Per the germline V gene, CDR1 is GTSNPN and CDR2 is SVGIG (reference sequence). V dropped 4 bases and J dropped 12 bases, with 13 bases sitting between them. The CDR3: CAWTLDLGQFF. The CDR3 nucleotides are TGTGCCTGGACCTTGGACCTAGGGCAGTTCTTC.

This clonotype was observed once. Being one base from a much bigger clone, this may be a read error. This chain connects TRBV29-1 to TRBJ2-3; D may be TRBD2 (6 bases). Per the germline V gene, CDR1 is SQVTM and CDR2 is ANQGSEA. This CDR3 contains 12 residues. CDR3 sequence (DNA): TGCAGCGCTGAATCGGGGGCAGATACGCAGTATTTT. This codes for CSAESGADTQYF.

The V and J genes are TRBV5-1 and TRBJ1-1, with D perhaps matching TRBD1 (5 bases). Trimming left V 9 bases short and J 0 bases short, with 6 bases between. The V gene's germline CDR1 is SGHRS and CDR2 YFSETQ. There are 11 residues in the CDR3. In DNA form, the CDR3 reads TGCGCCACGGGGGTGAACACTGAAGCTTTCTTT. Residues: CATGVNTEAFF.